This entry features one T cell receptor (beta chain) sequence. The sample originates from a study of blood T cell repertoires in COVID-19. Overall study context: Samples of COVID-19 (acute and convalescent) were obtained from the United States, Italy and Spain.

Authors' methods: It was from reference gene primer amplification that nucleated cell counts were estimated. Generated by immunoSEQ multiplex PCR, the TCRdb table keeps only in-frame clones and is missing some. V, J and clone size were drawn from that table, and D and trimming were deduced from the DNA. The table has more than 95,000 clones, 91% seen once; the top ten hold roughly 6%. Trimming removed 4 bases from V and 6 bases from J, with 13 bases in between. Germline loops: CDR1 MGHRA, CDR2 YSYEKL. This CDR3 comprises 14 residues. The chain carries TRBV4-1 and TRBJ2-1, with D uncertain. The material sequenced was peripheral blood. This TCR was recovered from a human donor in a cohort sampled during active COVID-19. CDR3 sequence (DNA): TGCGCCAGCAGCCGGGTGGAGTTACCCAATGAGCAGTTCTTC. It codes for CASSRVELPNEQFF.